This T cell receptor (beta chain) came from a study of blood T cell repertoires in COVID-19. Study-wide background: Nucleic acid was either cDNA or gDNA, and it came from T cells, B-cell-depleted T cells, or PBMCs.

This clone was found once. The CDR3 covers 14 residues. The V segment lost 0 bases and the J segment 6 bases; nucleotides outside the gene matches: 4. Per the germline V gene, CDR1 is SGHRS and CDR2 is YFSETQ. TCRdb's table, derived via immunoSEQ multiplex PCR, lists solely in-frame clones and lacks some. The table shows tens of thousands of clones, with 72% occurring only once. Sequenced sample: peripheral blood. The receptor's source is a woman in her fifties or sixties in a cohort sampled during active or convalescent COVID-19. This chain connects TRBV5-1 to TRBJ2-7; TRBD2 aligns across 9 bases. CDR3 nucleotides: TGCGCCAGCAGCTTGGAGGGGACTAGCCTCGAGCAGTACTTC. Amino acid sequence: CASSLEGTSLEQYF.